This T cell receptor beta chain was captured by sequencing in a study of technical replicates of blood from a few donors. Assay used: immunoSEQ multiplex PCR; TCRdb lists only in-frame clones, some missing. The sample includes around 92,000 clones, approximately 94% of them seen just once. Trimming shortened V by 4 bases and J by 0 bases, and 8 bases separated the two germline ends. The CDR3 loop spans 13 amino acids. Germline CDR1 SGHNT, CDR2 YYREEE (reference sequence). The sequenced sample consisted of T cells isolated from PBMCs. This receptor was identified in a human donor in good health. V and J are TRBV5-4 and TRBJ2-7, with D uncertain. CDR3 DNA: TGTGCCAGCAGCGCTCACTTCTCCTACGAGCAGTACTTC. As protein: CASSAHFSYEQYF.